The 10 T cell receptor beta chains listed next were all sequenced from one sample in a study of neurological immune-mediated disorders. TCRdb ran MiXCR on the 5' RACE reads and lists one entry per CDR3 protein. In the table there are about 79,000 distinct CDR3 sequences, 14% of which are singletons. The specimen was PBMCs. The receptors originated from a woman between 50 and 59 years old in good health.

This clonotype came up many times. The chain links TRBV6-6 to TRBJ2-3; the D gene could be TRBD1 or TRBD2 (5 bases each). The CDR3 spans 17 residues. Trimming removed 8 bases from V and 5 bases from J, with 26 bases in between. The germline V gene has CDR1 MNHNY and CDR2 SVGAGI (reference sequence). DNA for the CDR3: TGTGCCAGCGGACACGCTCCGGGGCGGGCCCGGGAAGATACGCAGTATTTT. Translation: CASGHAPGRAREDTQYF.

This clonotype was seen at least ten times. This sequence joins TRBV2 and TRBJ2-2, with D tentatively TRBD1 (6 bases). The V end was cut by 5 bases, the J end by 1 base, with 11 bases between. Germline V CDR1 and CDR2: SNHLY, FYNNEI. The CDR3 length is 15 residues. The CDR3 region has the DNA TGTGCCAGCAGTCTCGGCAGGGGGAACACCGGGGAGCTGTTTTTT. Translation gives CASSLGRGNTGELFF.

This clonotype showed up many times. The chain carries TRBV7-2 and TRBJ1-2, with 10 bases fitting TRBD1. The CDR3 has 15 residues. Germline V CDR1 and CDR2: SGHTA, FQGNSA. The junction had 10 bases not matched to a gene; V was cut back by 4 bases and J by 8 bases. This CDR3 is CASSYLTGGSYGYTF. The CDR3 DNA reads TGTGCCAGCAGCTACTTGACAGGGGGCTCTTACGGCTACACCTTC.

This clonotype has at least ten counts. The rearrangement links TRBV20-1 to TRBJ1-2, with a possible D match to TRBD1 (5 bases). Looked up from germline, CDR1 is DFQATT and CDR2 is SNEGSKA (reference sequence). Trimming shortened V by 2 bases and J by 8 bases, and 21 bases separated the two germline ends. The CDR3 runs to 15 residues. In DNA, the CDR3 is TGCAGTGCTAGAATCCGGCAGGGAGACTCGTCCGGCTACACCTTC. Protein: CSARIRQGDSSGYTF.

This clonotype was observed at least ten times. The CDR3 DNA follows: TGTGCCAGCAGTTACAAGGGGTTCGGCAATCAGCCCCAGCATTTT. The encoded protein is CASSYKGFGNQPQHF. The V call is TRBV6-5, the J call TRBJ1-5; D possibly corresponds to TRBD1 (5 bases). Germline V lookup: CDR1 MNHEY, CDR2 SVGAGI. The CDR3 consists of 15 residues. The V and J ends lost 2 bases and 2 bases respectively, with 10 bases between them.

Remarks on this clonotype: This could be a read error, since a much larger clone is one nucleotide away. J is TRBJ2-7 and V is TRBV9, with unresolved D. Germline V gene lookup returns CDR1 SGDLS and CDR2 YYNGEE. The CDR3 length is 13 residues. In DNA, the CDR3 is TGTGTCAGCAGCAAGCAGCGTTCAAACGAGCAGTACTTC. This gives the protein CVSSKQRSNEQYF.

CDR3 sequence reads: CASDPLGTSSYNEQFF. The CDR3 DNA reads TGCGCCAGCGATCCCCTAGGGACTAGCTCCTACAATGAGCAGTTCTTC. This chain joins TRBV5-1 and TRBJ2-1, with 8 bases identical to TRBD2. Germline CDR1 is SGHRS and CDR2 is YFSETQ. CDR3 length: 16 residues. After removal of 7 bases from V and 0 bases from J, the junction contained 9 bases not matched to a gene.

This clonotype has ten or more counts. The CDR3 nucleotides read TGCGCCAGCAGCTCGGGGACTAGCGGGAGAGGAGATACGCAGTATTTT. As protein: CASSSGTSGRGDTQYF. V is TRBV5-1 and J is TRBJ2-3; 14 nucleotides line up with TRBD2. The CDR3 has 16 residues. The V gene end was trimmed by 3 bases and the J gene end by 5 bases; junction bases not matched to a gene: 5. CDR1 SGHRS and CDR2 YFSETQ come from the germline V gene.

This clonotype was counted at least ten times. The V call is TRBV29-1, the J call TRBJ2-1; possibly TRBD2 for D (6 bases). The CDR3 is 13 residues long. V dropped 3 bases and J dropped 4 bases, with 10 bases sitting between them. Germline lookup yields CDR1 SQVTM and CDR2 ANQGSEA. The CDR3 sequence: CSVEGEDYNEQFF. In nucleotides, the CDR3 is TGCAGCGTTGAGGGGGAGGATTACAATGAGCAGTTCTTC.

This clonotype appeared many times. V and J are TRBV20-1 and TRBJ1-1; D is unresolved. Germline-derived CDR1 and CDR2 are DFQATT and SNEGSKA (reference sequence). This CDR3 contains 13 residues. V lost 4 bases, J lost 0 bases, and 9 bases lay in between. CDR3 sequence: CSATDGMNTEAFF. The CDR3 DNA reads TGCAGTGCTACCGACGGGATGAACACTGAAGCTTTCTTT.